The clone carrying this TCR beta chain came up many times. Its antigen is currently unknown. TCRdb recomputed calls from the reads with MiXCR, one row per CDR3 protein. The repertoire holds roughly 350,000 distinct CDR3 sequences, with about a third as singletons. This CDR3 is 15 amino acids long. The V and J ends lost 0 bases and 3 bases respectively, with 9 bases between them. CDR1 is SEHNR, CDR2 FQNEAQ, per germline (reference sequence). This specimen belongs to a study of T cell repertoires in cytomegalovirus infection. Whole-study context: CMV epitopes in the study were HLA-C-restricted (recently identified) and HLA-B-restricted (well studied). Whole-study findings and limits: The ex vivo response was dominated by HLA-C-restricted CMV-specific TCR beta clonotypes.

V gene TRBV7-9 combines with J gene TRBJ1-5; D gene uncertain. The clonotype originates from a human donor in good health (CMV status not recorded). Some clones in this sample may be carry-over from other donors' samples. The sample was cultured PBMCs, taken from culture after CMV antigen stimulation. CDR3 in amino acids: CASSLAGPFNQPQHF. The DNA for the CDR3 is TGTGCCAGCAGCTTAGCAGGACCCTTCAATCAGCCCCAGCATTTT. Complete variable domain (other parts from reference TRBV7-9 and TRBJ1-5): DTGVSQNPRHKITKRGQNVTFRCDPISEHNRLYWYRQTLGQGPEFLTYFQNEAQLEKSRLLSDRFSAERPKGSFSTLEIQRTEQGDSAMYLCASSLAGPFNQPQHFGDGTRLSIL.